Listed here are 32 T cell receptor beta chains from one sample, sequenced in a study of cytomegalovirus exposure and HLA in healthy donors. Primers for the PCR totalled 60 Vbeta and 13 Jbeta. Sequencing was performed with immunoSEQ multiplex PCR; in TCRdb, only in-frame clones are kept and a portion is missing. The sample gives 250,000 to 350,000 clones, about nine tenths of which show up once; less than 4% is in the top ten. The sequenced material came from PBMCs. Receptors were obtained from a middle-aged man in good health and CMV-seropositive.

The V and J genes are TRBV27 and TRBJ2-1; no reliable D call. CDR1 MNHEY and CDR2 SMNVEV come from the germline V gene (reference sequence). The CDR3 is made up of 13 amino acids. V was pared by 8 bases and J by 0 bases, with 8 bases between. Here the CDR3 DNA reads TGTGCCAGCGGCTGGAGCTCCTACAATGAGCAGTTCTTC. It codes for CASGWSSYNEQFF.

The CDR3 loop is CASKRTGTGGFASGNTIYF. CDR3 nucleotides: TGTGCCAGTAAGCGCACCGGGACAGGGGGATTCGCCTCTGGAAACACCATATATTTT. The chain is built from TRBV28 and TRBJ1-3; the match to TRBD1 covers 11 bases. V lost 9 bases to trimming and J lost 0 bases; unmatched junction nucleotides: 16. The CDR3 is 19 amino acids. The germline CDR1 and CDR2 sequences are MDHEN and SYDVKM.

The chain combines TRBV5-1 with TRBJ2-7, with 13 bases that match TRBD2. Germline assignment: CDR1 SGHRS and CDR2 YFSETQ. This CDR3 is built from 16 residues. The V and J ends lost 1 base and 2 bases, in that order; junction bases with no gene match: 3. The CDR3: CASSLLLAGGAYEQYF. In DNA, the CDR3 is TGCGCCAGCAGCTTGTTACTAGCGGGAGGGGCCTACGAGCAGTACTTC.

This chain uses TRBV27 with TRBJ2-7; 8 bases fit TRBD1. Germline CDR1 reads MNHEY; CDR2 reads SMNVEV (reference sequence). The CDR3 covers 12 residues. V shed 6 bases, J shed 2 bases, and the junction held 0 bases outside the gene matches. Here the CDR3 reads CASRGQAYEQYF. The CDR3 coding sequence is TGTGCCAGCAGGGGACAGGCCTACGAGCAGTACTTC.

The chain employs TRBV27 and TRBJ2-5; possibly TRBD2 for D (5 bases). The CDR3 is 13 residues long. The germline gives CDR1 MNHEY, CDR2 SMNVEV (reference sequence). V was trimmed by 0 bases and J by 9 bases, leaving 11 bases between them. This CDR3 reads CASSLSNGLAQYF. The CDR3 DNA is TGTGCCAGCAGTTTATCGAACGGACTTGCCCAGTACTTC.

This chain links TRBV21-1 with TRBJ1-1. TRBV21-1 counts as a pseudogene. This CDR3 has 15 amino acids. CDR3 sequence reads: CASSKERGNRTEAFF. The CDR3 DNA is TGTGCCAGCAGCAAAGAACGGGGGAATCGTACTGAAGCTTTCTTT.

This chain links TRBV7-3 with TRBJ2-5; no reliable D call. CDR3 length equals 14 residues. V was clipped by 1 base and J by 2 bases, with 8 bases between them. Germline CDR1 and CDR2: SGHTA and FQGTGA. Here the CDR3 reads CASSLNLQQETQYF. CDR3 nucleotide sequence: TGTGCCAGCAGCTTAAATCTACAGCAAGAGACCCAGTACTTC.

The V gene is TRBV7-9, the J gene TRBJ2-5; D ambiguous. Germline loops: CDR1 SEHNR, CDR2 FQNEAQ (reference sequence). Trimming cost V 0 bases and J 9 bases, with 8 bases left between them. CDR3 length: 12 residues. The CDR3 nucleotides read TGTGCCAGCAGCTTAGCGCTGAACTCCCAGTACTTC. Protein sequence: CASSLALNSQYF.

The V and J genes are TRBV27 and TRBJ2-1; TRBD2 matches at 14 bases. The germline CDR1 and CDR2 sequences are MNHEY and SMNVEV (reference sequence). The junction had 4 bases not matched to a gene; V was cut back by 4 bases and J by 8 bases. The CDR3 totals 15 residues. The CDR3 loop is CASSSGLAGGDEQFF. The CDR3 DNA is TGTGCCAGCAGTTCTGGACTAGCGGGAGGCGATGAGCAGTTCTTC.

This chain links TRBV28 with TRBJ1-5; TRBD1 matches 9 bases. Looked up from germline, CDR1 is MDHEN and CDR2 is SYDVKM. Germline trimming cut 5 bases from V and 0 bases from J; bases unmatched to any gene: 5. CDR3 length equals 16 residues. CDR3 sequence: CASSHTGGYSNQPQHF. CDR3 DNA: TGTGCCAGCAGTCACACAGGGGGCTATAGCAATCAGCCCCAGCATTTT.

V is TRBV10-3 and J is TRBJ1-1; TRBD1 aligns across 9 bases. The CDR3 contains 14 residues. Germline values: CDR1 ENHRY, CDR2 SYGVKD. J gave up 4 bases and V 5 bases, and 5 bases lay outside the gene matches. CDR3 bases: TGTGCCATCAGTCTGGACAGGGGAGTCACTGAAGCTTTCTTT. Translating it yields CAISLDRGVTEAFF.

This chain links TRBV19 with TRBJ1-1; D gene uncertain. The CDR3 has 13 residues. CDR1 is LNHDA, CDR2 SQIVND, per germline (reference sequence). The V and J ends lost 3 bases and 1 base respectively, with 6 bases between them. The CDR3, as DNA: TGTGCCAGTAGTATGGCCCCGAACACTGAAGCTTTCTTT. This translates into CASSMAPNTEAFF.

The rearrangement joins TRBV4-2 to TRBJ2-2; 10 positions match TRBD1. This CDR3 has 16 amino acids. V gave up 1 base and J gave up 5 bases; unmatched junction bases: 4. Germline CDR1 reads LGHNA; CDR2 reads YNFKEQ. This CDR3 reads CASSQAAGQGTGELFF. The CDR3 DNA is TGTGCCAGCAGCCAAGCTGCGGGACAGGGGACCGGGGAGCTGTTTTTT.

The chain carries TRBV9 and TRBJ2-7; TRBD1 is a possible D gene (7 bases). Trimming removed 0 bases from V and 6 bases from J, with 16 bases in between. The length of the CDR3 is 15 residues. Germline CDR1 and CDR2: SGDLS and YYNGEE. The CDR3 protein is CASSVEPGGGSEQYF. The CDR3 coding sequence is TGTGCCAGCAGCGTAGAGCCAGGAGGGGGCTCCGAGCAGTACTTC.

This clone is a singleton in its sample. This rearrangement joins TRBV9 to TRBJ1-5, with a weak D call TRBD1 (5 bases). The CDR3 is made up of 13 amino acids. Germline-derived CDR1 and CDR2 are SGDLS and YYNGEE. Deletions cut 0 bases from V and 6 bases from J, with 7 bases between. The CDR3 DNA follows: TGTGCCAGCAGCGTAGGGGGCGGTCAGCCCCAGCATTTT. Amino acids: CASSVGGGQPQHF.

The rearrangement uses TRBV28 and TRBJ2-7; tentative D call: TRBD2 (5 bases). The length of the CDR3 is 15 residues. Trimming left V 5 bases short and J 1 base short, with 15 bases between. Per the germline V gene, CDR1 is MDHEN and CDR2 is SYDVKM. CDR3 DNA sequence: TGTGCCAGCAGTAACCCACAACTAGGGTCCTACGAGCAGTACTTC. Its translation: CASSNPQLGSYEQYF.

V and J are TRBV19 and TRBJ2-1; D call uncertain. Germline CDR1 LNHDA, CDR2 SQIVND (reference sequence). This CDR3 region has 16 residues. Trimming took off 5 bases at V and 1 base at J, with 15 bases between the two ends. The CDR3 is CASSSPSGGSYNEQFF. As DNA, the CDR3 is TGTGCCAGTAGTTCCCCTTCGGGTGGTTCCTACAATGAGCAGTTCTTC.

The CDR3 coding sequence is TGTGCCAGCCGGCTAGCGGGACGGAATGAGCAGTTCTTC. It encodes CASRLAGRNEQFF. The chain couples TRBV27 to TRBJ2-1; 9 bases match TRBD2. This CDR3 comprises 13 residues. In germline, CDR1 is MNHEY, CDR2 SMNVEV (reference sequence). J lost 7 bases, V lost 8 bases, and 6 bases had no gene match.

The chain joins TRBV7-9 to TRBJ1-1; TRBD1 agrees at 8 bases. The CDR3 has 14 residues. Germline V gene lookup returns CDR1 SEHNR and CDR2 FQNEAQ (reference sequence). Trimming at V came to 2 bases and at J to 3 bases, leaving 2 bases not matched to a gene. CDR3 amino acids: CASSLQGAYTEAFF. In nucleotides, the CDR3 is TGTGCCAGCAGCTTACAGGGGGCTTACACTGAAGCTTTCTTT.

The V and J genes are TRBV4-1 and TRBJ2-5, with D perhaps matching TRBD1 (5 bases). V was clipped by 4 bases and J by 2 bases, with 20 bases between them. The CDR3 loop spans 17 amino acids. In germline, CDR1 is MGHRA, CDR2 YSYEKL. CDR3 loop: CASSPEGVGSGQETQYF. As DNA, the CDR3 is TGCGCCAGCAGCCCGGAAGGGGTGGGAAGTGGGCAAGAGACCCAGTACTTC.

This chain uses TRBV7-8 with TRBJ1-3, with D unclear. CDR1 SGHVS and CDR2 FQNEAQ come from the germline V gene. The V and J ends lost 6 bases and 4 bases respectively, with 10 bases between them. This CDR3 contains 13 residues. CDR3 DNA: TGTGCCAGCAGTTCCAGGTGGGGAAACACCATATATTTT. This sequence encodes CASSSRWGNTIYF.

Only one count was recorded for this clone. The V gene is TRBV19, the J gene TRBJ1-2; 10 positions agree with TRBD1. The ends lost 5 bases at V and 1 base at J; junction bases unmatched: 4. Germline CDR1 reads LNHDA; CDR2 reads SQIVND (reference sequence). CDR3 size: 15 residues. CDR3 loop: CASSPRDRGNYGYTF. In nucleotides, the CDR3 is TGTGCCAGTAGTCCCCGGGACAGGGGTAACTATGGCTACACCTTC.

The CDR3 region has the DNA TGTGCCAGTAGTATGGGAGGTGGGAGGTTAAGCACTGAAGCTTTCTTT. Translated, it gives CASSMGGGRLSTEAFF. The V gene is TRBV19, the J gene TRBJ1-1; no firm D call. Per the germline V gene, CDR1 is LNHDA and CDR2 is SQIVND (reference sequence). V was cut by 3 bases and J by 4 bases, with 18 bases left in between. The CDR3 extends over 16 amino acids.

The J gene is TRBJ2-2, the V gene TRBV30; maybe TRBD1 (5 bases). The CDR3 extends over 16 amino acids. V gave up 0 bases and J gave up 2 bases, with 13 bases separating them. CDR1 and CDR2 (germline): GTSNPN, SVGIG (reference sequence). The CDR3 is CAWSVFETVNTGELFF. CDR3 DNA: TGTGCCTGGAGTGTGTTCGAGACAGTAAACACCGGGGAGCTGTTTTTT.

The chain has TRBV2 and TRBJ2-7; TRBD2 agrees at 9 bases. The CDR3 loop spans 19 amino acids. The germline CDR1 and CDR2 sequences are SNHLY and FYNNEI. Trimming at V came to 0 bases and at J to 0 bases, leaving 12 bases not matched to a gene. CDR3 residues: CASSEALGGGGGLSYEQYF. The CDR3 bases are TGTGCCAGCAGTGAAGCCCTTGGGGGCGGGGGGGGTCTCTCCTACGAGCAGTACTTC.

The chain links TRBV2 to TRBJ2-3; no definite D call. V gave up 3 bases and J gave up 4 bases, with 17 bases separating them. Germline assignment: CDR1 SNHLY and CDR2 FYNNEI. The length of the CDR3 is 16 residues. Here the CDR3 DNA reads TGTGCCAGCAGTGAGAGTCCGGTGAAGAATCCAGATACGCAGTATTTT. Its protein product is CASSESPVKNPDTQYF.

V usage is TRBV19 and J usage is TRBJ1-4, with D uncertain. V lost 3 bases to trimming and J lost 7 bases, with 6 bases between them. This CDR3 is 12 amino acids long. Germline assignment: CDR1 LNHDA and CDR2 SQIVND (reference sequence). In nucleotides, the CDR3 is TGTGCCAGTAGTATCTTCCGTGAAAAACTGTTTTTT. It yields the protein CASSIFREKLFF. Full variable domain (outside the CDR3, taken from reference TRBV19 and TRBJ1-4): DGGITQSPKYLFRKEGQNVTLSCEQNLNHDAMYWYRQDPGQGLRLIYYSQIVNDFQKGDIAEGYSVSREKKESFPLTVTSAQKNPTAFYLCASSIFREKLFFGSGTQLSVL.

The chain links TRBV19 to TRBJ1-1; D not certain. Germline CDR1 and CDR2: LNHDA and SQIVND (reference sequence). The CDR3 is made up of 11 amino acids. Trimming removed 8 bases from V and 7 bases from J, with 11 bases in between. CDR3 region: CASAYSGEAFF. The CDR3 DNA follows: TGTGCCAGTGCGTACTCTGGTGAAGCTTTCTTT.

The chain employs TRBV11-2 and TRBJ2-5, with 11 bases aligning to TRBD2. V was clipped by 3 bases and J by 3 bases; unmatched bases: 9. This CDR3 has 17 amino acids. Germline CDR1 reads SGHAT; CDR2 reads FQNNGV. In DNA form, the CDR3 reads TGTGCCAGCAGCTTTCTAGCGGGAGGCGTAGCCAAAGAGACCCAGTACTTC. It codes for CASSFLAGGVAKETQYF.

The chain has TRBV27 and TRBJ2-7, with TRBD2 matching 12 bases. This CDR3 spans 19 amino acids. Germline V gives CDR1 MNHEY, CDR2 SMNVEV (reference sequence). Losses at the gene ends were 4 bases for V and 6 bases for J; bases not matched to a gene: 19. The CDR3 nucleotides are TGTGCCAGCAGTTACGCGACTAGCGGGAGAGGGGGGGGCGGTTTCGAGCAGTACTTC. Its protein product is CASSYATSGRGGGGFEQYF.

The chain combines TRBV10-3 with TRBJ1-3, with a weak D call TRBD1 (6 bases). This CDR3 region has 14 residues. With 5 bases removed from V and 1 base from J, the gap between germline ends came to 9 bases. The germline gives CDR1 ENHRY, CDR2 SYGVKD. In DNA, the CDR3 is TGTGCCATCAGTATTACAGGGTCTGGAAACACCATATATTTT. This gives the protein CAISITGSGNTIYF.

This chain joins TRBV5-1 and TRBJ2-2; TRBD2 agrees at 9 bases. The germline CDR1 and CDR2 sequences are SGHRS and YFSETQ. With 1 base clipped from V and 6 bases from J, the junction kept 4 bases outside the gene matches. This CDR3 comprises 15 residues. In nucleotides, the CDR3 is TGCGCCAGCAGCTTGATAGCGGGAGAACCCGGGGAGCTGTTTTTT. As protein: CASSLIAGEPGELFF.